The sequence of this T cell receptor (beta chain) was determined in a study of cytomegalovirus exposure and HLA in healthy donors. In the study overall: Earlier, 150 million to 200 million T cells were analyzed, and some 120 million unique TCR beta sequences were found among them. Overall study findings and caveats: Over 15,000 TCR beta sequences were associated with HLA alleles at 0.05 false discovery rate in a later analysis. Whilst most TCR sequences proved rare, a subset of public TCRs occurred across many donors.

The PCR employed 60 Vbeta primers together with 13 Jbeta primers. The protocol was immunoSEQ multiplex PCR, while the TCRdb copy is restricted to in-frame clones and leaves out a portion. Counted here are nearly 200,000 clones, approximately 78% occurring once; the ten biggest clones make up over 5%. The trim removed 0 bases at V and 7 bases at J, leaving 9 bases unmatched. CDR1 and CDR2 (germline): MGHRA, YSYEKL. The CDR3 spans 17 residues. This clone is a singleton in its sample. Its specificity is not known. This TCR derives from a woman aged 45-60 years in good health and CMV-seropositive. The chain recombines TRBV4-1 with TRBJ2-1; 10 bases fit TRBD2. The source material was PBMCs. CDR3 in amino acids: CASSQDGAGGLENEQFF. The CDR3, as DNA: TGCGCCAGCAGCCAAGATGGAGCGGGGGGGCTTGAGAATGAGCAGTTCTTC.